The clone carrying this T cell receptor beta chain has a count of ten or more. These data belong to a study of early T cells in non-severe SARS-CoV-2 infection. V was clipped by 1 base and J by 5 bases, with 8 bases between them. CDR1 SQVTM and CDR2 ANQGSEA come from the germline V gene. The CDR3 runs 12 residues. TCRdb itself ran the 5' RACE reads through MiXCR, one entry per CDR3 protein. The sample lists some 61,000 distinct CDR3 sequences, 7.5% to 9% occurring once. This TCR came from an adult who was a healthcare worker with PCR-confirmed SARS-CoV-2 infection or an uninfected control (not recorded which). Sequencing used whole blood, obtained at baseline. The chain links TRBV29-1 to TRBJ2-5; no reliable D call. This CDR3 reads CSVEVGSETQYF. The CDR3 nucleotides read TGCAGCGTTGAAGTGGGCTCCGAGACCCAGTACTTC. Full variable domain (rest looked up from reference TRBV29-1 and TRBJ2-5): SAVISQKPSRDICQRGTSLTIQCQVDSQVTMMFWYRQQPGQSLTLIATANQGSEATYESGFVIDKFPISRPNLTFSTLTVSNMSPEDSSIYLCSVEVGSETQYFGPGTRLLVL.